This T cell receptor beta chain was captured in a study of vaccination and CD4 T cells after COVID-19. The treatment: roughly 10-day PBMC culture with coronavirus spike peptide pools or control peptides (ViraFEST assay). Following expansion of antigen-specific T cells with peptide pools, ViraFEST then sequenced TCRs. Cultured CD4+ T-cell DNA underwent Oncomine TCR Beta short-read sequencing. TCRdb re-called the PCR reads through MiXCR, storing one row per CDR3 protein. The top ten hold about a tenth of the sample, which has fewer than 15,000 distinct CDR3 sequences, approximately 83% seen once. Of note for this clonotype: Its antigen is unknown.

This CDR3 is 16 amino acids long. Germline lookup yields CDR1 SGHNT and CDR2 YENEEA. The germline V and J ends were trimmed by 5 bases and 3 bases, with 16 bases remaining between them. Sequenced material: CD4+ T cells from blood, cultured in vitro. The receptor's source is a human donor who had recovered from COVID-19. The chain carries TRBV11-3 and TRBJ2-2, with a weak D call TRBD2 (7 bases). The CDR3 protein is CASSQRGGADTGELFF. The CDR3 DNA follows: TGTGCCAGCAGCCAGAGAGGGGGGGCTGACACCGGGGAGCTGTTTTTT.